A single sample gave rise to the 17 T cell receptor beta chains below, sequenced in a study of regulatory T cells. The primer mix had 52 TRBV and 13 TRBJ primers. TCRdb's copy holds only in-frame clones and misses some; the assay was immunoSEQ multiplex PCR. The sample holds about 20,000 clones, approximately 93% seen once. The specimen sequenced was CD8+ T cells sorted from blood. Receptors were obtained from a child aged 2-9 years with CD3G deficiency.

The genes are TRBV28 and TRBJ1-5; D ambiguous. The CDR3 loop spans 16 amino acids. Germline V lookup: CDR1 MDHEN, CDR2 SYDVKM. Trimming removed 5 bases from V and 7 bases from J, with 21 bases in between. The CDR3 DNA sequence: TGTGCCAGCAGTCCCACCGGGCCTACCTCGGGGCAGCCCCAGCATTTT. Its translation: CASSPTGPTSGQPQHF.

Notes on this clone: Other DNA sequences in the sample encode the same CDR3. The chain joins TRBV11-2 to TRBJ2-1; no clear D. V lost 2 bases to trimming and J lost 5 bases, with 4 bases between them. The CDR3 runs to 12 residues. Germline V gene data show CDR1 as SGHAT and CDR2 as FQNNGV. CDR3 in amino acids: CASSLLNNEQFF. CDR3 bases: TGTGCCAGCAGCTTACTTAACAATGAGCAGTTCTTC.

The rearrangement links TRBV21-1 to TRBJ2-3; TRBD1 reflects the table's D call only, with no check against the DNA. TRBV21-1 is a recognized pseudogene. This CDR3 has 14 residues. CDR3 sequence reads: CASCNDRTQDTQYF. The CDR3 DNA follows: TGTGCCAGCTGCAATGATAGAACACAGGATACGCAGTATTTT.

V is TRBV6-6 and J is TRBJ2-7; D gene uncertain. The V gene lost 4 bases and the J gene lost 6 bases, with 13 bases spanning the gap. The germline gives CDR1 MNHNY, CDR2 SVGAGI (reference sequence). The CDR3 length is 13 residues. The CDR3 bases are TGTGCCAGCAGTTTCCCACCCGGCTCCGAGCAGTACTTC. Translated: CASSFPPGSEQYF.

This clone appeared once. The rearrangement uses TRBV7-9 and TRBJ2-1; D is ambiguous. This CDR3 is 13 amino acids long. The germline V gene has CDR1 SEHNR and CDR2 FQNEAQ (reference sequence). Between the trimmed V and J ends, which lost 1 base and 5 bases, there was a span of 6 bases. Here the CDR3 reads CASSLEGNNEQFF. The CDR3 region has the DNA TGTGCCAGCAGCTTAGAAGGTAACAATGAGCAGTTCTTC.

V and J are TRBV6-1 and TRBJ2-7; 10 bases align to TRBD2. The CDR3 has 14 amino acids. V was pared by 2 bases and J by 5 bases, with 3 bases of the junction left unmatched. Germline assignment: CDR1 MNHNS and CDR2 SASEGT. The CDR3 reads CASSELAGAHEQYF. CDR3 coding DNA: TGTGCCAGCAGTGAACTAGCGGGAGCCCACGAGCAGTACTTC.

The V gene is TRBV28, the J gene TRBJ2-7; D remains ambiguous. Between the trimmed V and J ends, which lost 4 bases and 0 bases, there was a span of 7 bases. The CDR3 contains 13 residues. Looked up from germline, CDR1 is MDHEN and CDR2 is SYDVKM. CDR3 region: CASSSPSSYEQYF. The CDR3 DNA follows: TGTGCCAGCAGTTCGCCTAGCTCCTACGAGCAGTACTTC.

This chain links TRBV19 with TRBJ2-7, with D uncertain. CDR1 LNHDA and CDR2 SQIVND come from the germline V gene (reference sequence). V was shortened by 8 bases and J by 7 bases, with 9 bases between the two germline ends. The CDR3 has 10 residues. Written as DNA, the CDR3 is TGTGCCAGTCTTAGAATGGAGCAGTACTTC. It translates to CASLRMEQYF.

The chain joins TRBV6-1 to TRBJ1-1; 11 nucleotides line up with TRBD1. The CDR3 covers 14 residues. J lost 4 bases, V lost 6 bases, and 4 bases had no gene match. The germline gives CDR1 MNHNS, CDR2 SASEGT. Here the CDR3 reads CASRDRGQGTEAFF. The CDR3 nucleotides are TGTGCCAGCAGGGACAGGGGGCAGGGCACTGAAGCTTTCTTT.

This sequence joins TRBV10-3 and TRBJ2-7, with 10 nucleotides matching TRBD2. Germline CDR1 is ENHRY and CDR2 is SYGVKD. V lost 8 bases and J lost 5; bases outside the gene matches: 6. The CDR3 runs to 13 residues. The CDR3 region is CAIGSSGSHEQYF. CDR3 nucleotides: TGTGCCATCGGGTCTAGCGGGAGCCACGAGCAGTACTTC.

The chain links TRBV28 to TRBJ2-7; TRBD2 agrees at 11 bases. Trimming at V came to 4 bases and at J to 3 bases, leaving 2 bases not matched to a gene. The CDR3 consists of 14 residues. Germline V CDR1 and CDR2: MDHEN, SYDVKM. The CDR3 reads CASSWTSGFYEQYF. The CDR3 DNA reads as TGTGCCAGCAGTTGGACTAGCGGGTTCTACGAGCAGTACTTC.

The V and J genes are TRBV6-1 and TRBJ2-7; 11 bases line up with TRBD1. This CDR3 has 13 amino acids. Germline V gene data show CDR1 as MNHNS and CDR2 as SASEGT. With V trimmed by 6 bases and J by 5 bases, 3 bases remained unmatched. DNA for the CDR3: TGTGCCAGCAGGAGGACAGGGGGCCACGAGCAGTACTTC. Translated, it gives CASRRTGGHEQYF.

This chain uses TRBV7-4 with TRBJ2-5, with D unclear. The germline V and J ends were trimmed by 5 bases and 3 bases, with 13 bases remaining between them. CDR1 SGHVT and CDR2 SQSDAQ come from the germline V gene. The CDR3 loop spans 14 amino acids. Written as DNA, the CDR3 is TGTGCCAGCAGCCCCTCCTGGTTGGAAGAGACCCAGTACTTC. It yields the protein CASSPSWLEETQYF.

The J gene is TRBJ2-3, the V gene TRBV11-2; D may match TRBD1 or TRBD2 (5 bases each). V shed 2 bases and J shed 5 bases, with 8 bases lying between them. From germline, CDR1 is SGHAT and CDR2 FQNNGV. The CDR3 is made up of 13 amino acids. DNA of the CDR3: TGTGCCAGCAGCTTAACGAGGGGAGATACGCAGTATTTT. This translates into CASSLTRGDTQYF.

The rearrangement links TRBV28 to TRBJ1-2, with D uncertain. Deletions cut 7 bases from V and 6 bases from J, with 18 bases between. The CDR3 loop spans 14 amino acids. From germline, CDR1 is MDHEN and CDR2 SYDVKM. CDR3 loop: CASNDPRMLHGYTF. The CDR3 nucleotides are TGTGCCAGCAACGACCCCCGGATGTTACATGGCTACACCTTC.

V usage is TRBV19 and J usage is TRBJ2-2; TRBD1 is a possible D gene (6 bases). Germline V gives CDR1 LNHDA, CDR2 SQIVND (reference sequence). The CDR3 loop spans 16 amino acids. V gave up 5 bases and J gave up 1 base, with 14 bases separating them. CDR3 loop: CASSQKTRGNTGELFF. The CDR3 region has the DNA TGTGCCAGTAGTCAGAAGACCAGGGGGAACACCGGGGAGCTGTTTTTT.

The chain is built from TRBV28 and TRBJ1-1, with a tentative D call TRBD1 (6 bases). The CDR3 sequence is 14 residues long. V was trimmed by 6 bases and J by 4 bases, leaving 15 bases between them. Germline V gene lookup returns CDR1 MDHEN and CDR2 SYDVKM. The chain's CDR3 is CASRPAGVSTEAFF. The CDR3 DNA is TGTGCCAGCAGGCCGGCAGGGGTGTCCACTGAAGCTTTCTTT.